This entry concerns a single T cell receptor beta chain. Its antigen is unknown. The sample originates from a study of siplizumab effects on memory and regulatory T cells. General study points: Alloreactive sequences whose origin lay in unstimulated CD4+ memory cells were significantly reduced by siplizumab. Solely a minor proportion of alloreactive clones could be assigned to unstimulated subsets.

Here immunoSEQ multiplex PCR was the method, and the copy in TCRdb shows in-frame clones only, minus some. The sample lists some 96,000 clones; 75% to 95% were seen once. The source material was CD4+ T cells sorted from blood. The source is a human donor in good health.

The CDR3 DNA sequence: TGTGCCAGCAGCTTAGGCGGGAATAACTATGGCTACACCTTC. It specifies CASSLGGNNYGYTF. The rearrangement uses TRBV11-2 and TRBJ1-2; no clear D. The CDR3 length is 14 residues. Trimming removed 1 base from V and 1 base from J, with 7 bases in between. Per the germline V gene, CDR1 is SGHAT and CDR2 is FQNNGV. Full variable domain (outside the CDR3, taken from reference TRBV11-2 and TRBJ1-2): EAGVAQSPRYKIIEKRQSVAFWCNPISGHATLYWYQQILGQGPKLLIQFQNNGVVDDSQLPKDRFSAERLKGVDSTLKIQPAKLEDSAVYLCASSLGGNNYGYTFGSGTRLTVV.